A few counts support the clone carrying this TCR beta chain. As yet, its antigen is unknown. This entry comes from a study of identical twins. V lost 1 base and J lost 1, with 10 bases in between. The CDR3 is made up of 15 amino acids. In germline, CDR1 is SNHLY, CDR2 FYNNEI. Using its own MiXCR run on the 5' RACE reads, TCRdb lists one record per CDR3 protein. The table includes about 520,000 distinct CDR3 sequences, 20% to 25% detected once. Notes on the study in general: Conclusions came from cross-sectional statistical analysis, not from following the same donors.

The same sample was also used in a study of T cells expressing NK-cell markers. That paper adds: HCMV serostatus: seven of eight sequenced donors positive, one negative. CD8+ T cells in over five donors included dominant NKG2C+ clonotypes at roughly 1.0-7.0%. In a few donors, these clonotypes also led the CD3+CD56-NKG2C+ fraction.

J is TRBJ1-1 and V is TRBV2, with D tentatively TRBD1 (6 bases). The sample was CD4+ T cells sorted from blood. This sequence was found in a young woman in good health. CDR3 residues: CASSEVSRGNTEAFF. CDR3 coding DNA: TGTGCCAGCAGTGAAGTTAGCAGGGGGAACACTGAAGCTTTCTTT.